A single sample gave rise to the 18 T cell receptor beta chains below, sequenced in a study of CD8+ T cells in alopecia areata. Isolated RNA was reverse transcribed into cDNA used as the sequencing template. Assay: immunoSEQ multiplex PCR; the TCRdb copy retains only in-frame clones and omits some. The repertoire yields 250,000 or so clones, none seen only once; the top ten contain 1.2%. The study sorted pooled cutaneous lymph node cells by CD4, CD8alpha, NKG2D, NKG2ACE and other markers. Input material: CD4+ T cells sorted from a lymph node. These receptors were taken from a C3H/HeJ mouse with alopecia areata. Mice of this strain are of MHC haplotype H2-k.

Points on this clone: Mouse germline and gene names are used. The CDR3 extends 4 residues past the end of the read, so its final part is completed from the germline J gene. J is TRBJ2-2 and V is TRBV13-1; 7 nucleotides align to TRBD1. CDR3 length equals 16 residues. The trim removed 2 bases at V and 1 base at J, leaving 5 bases unmatched. The germline V gene encodes CDR1 NSHNY and CDR2 SYGAGN. This chain's CDR3 is CASSEAGTENTGQLYF. Incomplete CDR3 DNA: TGTGCCAGCAGTGAAGCCGGGACAGAAAACACCGGG.

This clone appeared a few times. Mouse germline and gene names are used. The read halts 4 residues ahead of the CDR3 end, with the missing end drawn from the germline J gene. The chain couples TRBV1 to TRBJ1-1, with D possibly TRBD1 on 6 matching bases. CDR1 and CDR2 from the germline V gene are NSQYPW and LRSPGD (reference sequence). This CDR3 region has 16 residues. CDR3 sequence reads: CTCSGFPTGGAGEVFF. The covered CDR3 bases are TGCACCTGCAGTGGGTTCCCGACTGGGGGGGCTGGA.

This clone was counted a few times. The genes are named according to mouse. CDR3 in amino acids: CASSGDRGVYNSPLYF. CDR3 bases read: TGTGCCAGCAGTGGGGACAGGGGGGTCTATAATTCGCCC. V and J are TRBV13-1 and TRBJ1-6, with TRBD1 matching 11 bases. The sequence runs out 3 residues before the end of the CDR3; the remainder is reconstructed from the germline J gene. TRBJ1-6 is an ORF, with its function uncertain. Germline lookup yields CDR1 NSHNY and CDR2 SYGAGN. J gave up 3 bases and V 3 bases, and 2 bases lay outside the gene matches. This CDR3 has 16 amino acids.

This clone has only a few counts. Genes and germline are mouse. The read halts 4 residues ahead of the CDR3 end, with the missing end drawn from the germline J gene. J is TRBJ2-3 and V is TRBV1; 8 nucleotides align to TRBD2. This CDR3 spans 16 amino acids. With 4 bases clipped from V and 0 bases from J, the junction kept 6 bases outside the gene matches. The germline V gene encodes CDR1 NSQYPW and CDR2 LRSPGD (reference sequence). Incomplete CDR3 DNA: TGCACCTGCAGTGACGCTGGGGGGCGTAGTGCAGAA. Translated, it gives CTCSDAGGRSAE. The CDR3 in its entirety is CTCSDAGGRSAETLYF.

This clone was picked up a small number of times. Mouse gene names and germline throughout. The sequence runs out 4 residues before the end of the CDR3; the remainder is reconstructed from the germline J gene. The J gene is TRBJ2-1, the V gene TRBV5; 8 bases are a match to TRBD1. The CDR3 is 15 amino acids. Germline-derived CDR1 and CDR2 are LGHNA and YNLKQL (reference sequence). The V and J ends lost 5 bases and 3 bases, in that order; junction bases with no gene match: 6. CDR3 DNA, as far as it was read: TGTGCCAGCAGCTCCCGACAGGGGACCTATGCT. Translated, it gives CASSSRQGTYA. The whole CDR3 protein is CASSSRQGTYAEQFF.

With respect to this clone: Germline and genes here are mouse. The CDR3 end lies 3 residues beyond the end of the read and is filled in from the germline J gene. The chain combines TRBV13-3 with TRBJ1-6; unclear D gene. TRBJ1-6 is an ORF, with its function uncertain. V lost 2 bases and J 8 bases, leaving 8 bases between the germline ends. The CDR3 spans 13 residues. Germline values: CDR1 NNHDY, CDR2 SYVADS. CDR3 in amino acids: CASSEDKDSPLYF. The part of the CDR3 DNA that was read is TGTGCCAGCAGTGAAGACAAAGATTCGCCC.

Comment on this clone: The listed genes are named as in mouse. Read coverage stops 4 residues before the CDR3 terminus; the germline J gene supplies the remainder. The gene calls are TRBV13-1 and TRBJ2-7; 7 bases agree with TRBD1. This CDR3 region has 14 residues. CDR1 is NSHNY and CDR2 is SYGAGN in the germline V gene. CDR3 bases read: TGTGCCAGCAGTGATCAGGGGGAGAATTAT. Its translation: CASSDQGENY. The complete CDR3 reads CASSDQGENYEQYF.

This clone showed up just a few times. Mouse gene names apply. Coverage ceases 4 residues before the CDR3 finishes, and the germline J gene fills in the end. The chain combines TRBV13-1 with TRBJ2-4, with no clear D. The CDR3 length is 11 residues. The germline gives CDR1 NSHNY, CDR2 SYGAGN. CDR3 bases read: TGTGCCAGCAGTGTTGGGAAC. It is translated as CASSVGN. The whole CDR3 region reads CASSVGNTLYF.

In regard to this clone: The genes are named according to mouse. The CDR3 is cut off 4 residues early in the read; its end comes from the germline J gene. Additional DNA sequences in this sample encode the identical CDR3. The chain couples TRBV31 to TRBJ2-1; TRBD2 aligns across 10 bases. The CDR3 extends over 13 amino acids. Germline V gives CDR1 GKSSPN, CDR2 SITVG. This chain's CDR3 is CAWSPGLGTEQFF. CDR3 DNA, as far as it was read: TGTGCCTGGAGTCCGGGACTGGGGACT.

With regard to this clone: All gene names here are mouse names. The read terminates 4 residues before the CDR3 end, so the remaining end is supplied by the germline J gene. Other DNA sequences from this sample encode an identical CDR3 as well. This chain joins TRBV13-2 and TRBJ2-5, with 11 bases identical to TRBD2. This CDR3 contains 15 residues. Germline CDR1 NNHNN, CDR2 SYGAGS (reference sequence). V lost 3 bases and J lost 3; bases outside the gene matches: 3. The CDR3 bases that were read are TGTGCCAGCGGTGCAGGGACTGGGGGACAAGAC. Translated, it gives CASGAGTGGQD. The full CDR3 protein reads CASGAGTGGQDTQYF.

A word on this clone: These gene names are mouse names. Coverage ceases 4 residues before the CDR3 finishes, and the germline J gene fills in the end. The chain has TRBV31 and TRBJ2-1; 7 nucleotides match TRBD2. The V gene's germline CDR1 is GKSSPN and CDR2 SITVG. The CDR3 contains 13 residues. The J segment lost 0 bases and the V segment lost 5 bases, leaving 1 base of the junction unmatched. CDR3 protein: CAWGLDNYAEQFF. The covered CDR3 bases are TGTGCCTGGGGACTGGATAACTATGCT.

This clone was recorded a few times. Gene names denote mouse genes. The CDR3 reads CASSIQGAVSDYTF. Incomplete CDR3 DNA: TGTGCCAGCAGTATACAGGGGGCGGTCTCC. The chain combines TRBV19 with TRBJ1-2, with 8 nucleotides matching TRBD1. The CDR3 end is not reached by the read, which stops 4 residues before it; the germline J gene fills it in. This CDR3 is built from 14 residues. Per the germline V gene, CDR1 is FNHDT and CDR2 is SITEND (reference sequence). Losses at the gene ends were 1 base for V and 4 bases for J; bases not matched to a gene: 3.

Concerning this clone: Germline and genes: mouse. The read comes to an end 4 residues before the CDR3 does, leaving the germline J gene to fill in the end. J is TRBJ1-1 and V is TRBV19; 9 bases are a match to TRBD1. This CDR3 region has 13 residues. The junction had 2 bases not matched to a gene; V was cut back by 4 bases and J by 4 bases. Germline CDR1 is FNHDT and CDR2 is SITEND (reference sequence). Partial CDR3 DNA: TGTGCCAGCAGTCGGGACAGGGTCACA. Its translation: CASSRDRVT. The entire CDR3 protein is CASSRDRVTEVFF.

Concerning this clone: Here the gene names and germline are mouse. The read finishes 4 residues shy of the CDR3 end, and the germline J gene is used to complete it. The chain carries TRBV3 and TRBJ2-5; D uncertain. V lost 1 base and J lost 0, with 8 bases in between. CDR1 SNHLY and CDR2 FYNGKV come from the germline V gene (reference sequence). The CDR3 length is 15 residues. CDR3 DNA, as far as it was read: TGTGCCAGCAGCTTAGAGGGTCATAACCAAGAC. Translated, it gives CASSLEGHNQD. The entire CDR3 protein is CASSLEGHNQDTQYF. The entire variable domain, with the rest obtained from reference TRBV3 and TRBJ2-5, is as follows: GPKVLQIPSHQIIDMGQMVTLNCDPVSNHLYFYWYKQILGQQMEFLVNFYNGKVMEKSKLFKDQFSVERPDGSYFTLKIQPTALEDSAVYFCASSLEGHNQDTQYFGPGTRLLVL.

The table lists this clone with a few counts. Any gene name here is a mouse gene name. The DNA ends 4 residues before the CDR3 does, and the rest of the CDR3 is filled in from the germline J gene. The sample carries other DNA sequences with the same CDR3. This chain joins TRBV1 and TRBJ2-1, with 8 bases fitting TRBD2. The CDR3 is 15 residues long. Germline V gene lookup returns CDR1 NSQYPW and CDR2 LRSPGD (reference sequence). V lost 6 bases to trimming and J lost 2 bases; unmatched junction nucleotides: 6. CDR3 protein: CTCSPGTGYYAEQFF. CDR3 DNA, as far as it was read: TGCACCTGCAGCCCCGGGACTGGCTACTATGCT.

In this sample, this clone turned up a few times. Gene names and germline refer to mouse. From the germline J gene comes the end of the CDR3, since the read stops 4 residues before it. The rearrangement links TRBV13-3 to TRBJ2-1; 8 bases map to TRBD1. From germline, CDR1 is NNHDY and CDR2 SYVADS. The CDR3 is 12 residues long. V lost 6 bases to trimming and J lost 5 bases; unmatched junction nucleotides: 1. The sequenced CDR3 bases are TGTGCCAGCAAGGACAGGGATGCT. Its protein is CASKDRDA. The whole CDR3 sequence reads CASKDRDAEQFF.

This clone was recorded at least ten times. Germline and genes: mouse. With the read ending 4 residues before the CDR3 end, the germline J gene is used to fill in that end. The V gene is TRBV14, the J gene TRBJ2-2; 9 bases align to TRBD1. V was clipped by 3 bases and J by 2 bases; unmatched bases: 2. The CDR3 has 15 amino acids. The germline gives CDR1 SGHDT, CDR2 FRDEAV. The chain's CDR3 is CASSWTGANTGQLYF. The DNA read from the CDR3 is TGTGCCAGCAGTTGGACAGGGGCTAACACCGGG.

This clone has only a few counts. A much bigger clone sits one base away, suggesting this may be a read error. The gene symbols are mouse symbols. The sequence runs out 4 residues before the end of the CDR3; the remainder is reconstructed from the germline J gene. This same CDR3 is encoded by further DNA sequences in the sample. The chain has TRBV13-2 and TRBJ1-2; perhaps TRBD1 as D (5 bases). The germline V and J ends were trimmed by 0 bases and 0 bases, with 6 bases remaining between them. The CDR3 extends over 14 amino acids. Germline V gene lookup returns CDR1 NNHNN and CDR2 SYGAGS (reference sequence). The CDR3 loop is CASGDVTANSDYTF. The CDR3 bases that were read are TGTGCCAGCGGTGATGTGACAGCAAACTCC.